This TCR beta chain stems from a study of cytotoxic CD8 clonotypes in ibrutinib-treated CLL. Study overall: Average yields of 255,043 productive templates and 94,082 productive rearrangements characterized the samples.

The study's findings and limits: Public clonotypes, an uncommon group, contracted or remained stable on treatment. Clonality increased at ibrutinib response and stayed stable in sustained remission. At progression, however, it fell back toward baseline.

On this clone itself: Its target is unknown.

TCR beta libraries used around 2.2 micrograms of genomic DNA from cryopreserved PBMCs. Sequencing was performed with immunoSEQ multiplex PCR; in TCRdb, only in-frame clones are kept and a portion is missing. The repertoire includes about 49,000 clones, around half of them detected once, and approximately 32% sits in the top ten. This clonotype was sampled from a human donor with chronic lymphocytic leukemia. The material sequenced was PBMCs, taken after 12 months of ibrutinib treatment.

The CDR3 DNA sequence: TGTGCCAGCAGTTTTGGAGGGTCCACCGGGGAGCTGTTTTTT. This codes for CASSFGGSTGELFF. The J gene is TRBJ2-2, the V gene TRBV6-6; a weak D match, TRBD2 (6 bases). V was shortened by 4 bases and J by 4 bases, with 10 bases between the two germline ends. This CDR3 is 14 amino acids long. Germline assignment: CDR1 MNHNY and CDR2 SVGAGI (reference sequence).